This TCR beta chain was retrieved from a study of neurological immune-mediated disorders. Ten or more counts support this clonotype. Time point specified: longitudinal time-point 3. From the 5' RACE reads, TCRdb called clonotypes with MiXCR, one entry per CDR3 protein. This sample has 95,000 to 110,000 distinct CDR3 sequences, with about a tenth found just once. The clonotype originates from a female donor with HTLV-1-associated myelopathy (HAM/TSP). Sequenced material: PBMCs.

This CDR3 is CASSSVLSGEFF. The DNA of the CDR3 is TGTGCCAGCAGTTCGGTGCTCTCCGGGGAGTTCTTC. This chain joins TRBV28 and TRBJ2-1, with a tentative D call TRBD2 (5 bases). There are 12 residues in the CDR3. Germline V gene lookup returns CDR1 MDHEN and CDR2 SYDVKM. Trimming removed 4 bases at V and 14 bases at J, with 15 bases between.